The next 8 T cell receptor beta chains were all read from a single sample in a study of cytomegalovirus exposure and HLA in healthy donors. PCR used 60 Vbeta primers and 13 Jbeta primers. Some clones are missing from TCRdb's copy, which holds only in-frame ones; the method was immunoSEQ multiplex PCR. The sample lists about 140,000 clones; around four fifths were seen once. The sequenced sample consisted of PBMCs. The receptor source for this set is a woman in her 40s in good health and CMV-seronegative.

The chain combines TRBV5-1 with TRBJ2-3, with a tentative D call TRBD1 (6 bases). V was shortened by 4 bases and J by 2 bases, with 20 bases between the two germline ends. The CDR3 sequence is 17 residues long. CDR1 SGHRS and CDR2 YFSETQ come from the germline V gene. This chain's CDR3 is CASSVTEDRTTTDTQYF. In nucleotides, the CDR3 is TGCGCCAGCAGCGTGACTGAAGACAGGACCACCACAGATACGCAGTATTTT.

The DNA for the CDR3 is TGTGCCAGCACTCTTGGGACACTGGAGGAAAAACTGTTTTTT. Amino acids: CASTLGTLEEKLFF. The rearrangement links TRBV7-2 to TRBJ1-4, with D tentatively TRBD1 (6 bases). Germline CDR1 SGHTA, CDR2 FQGNSA. Trimming pared 7 bases from V and 8 bases from J, leaving 17 bases between. The CDR3 has 14 residues.

The V gene is TRBV27, the J gene TRBJ2-3; 7 nucleotides align to TRBD1. The CDR3 has 14 amino acids. The V gene's germline CDR1 is MNHEY and CDR2 SMNVEV (reference sequence). The junction had 10 bases not matched to a gene; V was cut back by 4 bases and J by 9 bases. The CDR3 reads CASSSSGTALTQYF. CDR3 sequence (DNA): TGTGCCAGCAGTTCGTCCGGGACAGCGTTGACGCAGTATTTT.

The chain recombines TRBV4-3 with TRBJ2-3, with 11 bases aligning to TRBD2. V lost 1 base to trimming and J lost 2 bases; unmatched junction nucleotides: 11. Germline V gene data show CDR1 as LGHNA and CDR2 as YSLEER. This CDR3 is built from 19 residues. The CDR3 is CASSQVLRLAGGDTDTQYF. In DNA, the CDR3 is TGCGCCAGCAGCCAAGTCCTTCGGCTAGCGGGAGGAGACACAGATACGCAGTATTTT.

The chain recombines TRBV28 with TRBJ2-2, with a tentative D call TRBD2 (5 bases). V was trimmed by 8 bases and J by 3 bases, leaving 16 bases between them. From germline, CDR1 is MDHEN and CDR2 SYDVKM. The CDR3 extends over 15 amino acids. The CDR3 nucleotides read TGTGCCAGCGGGCGATTATCGGGGTACACCGGGGAGCTGTTTTTT. Translation gives CASGRLSGYTGELFF.

The DNA of the CDR3 is TGTGCCAGCAGTGCCGCCATGGGACTAGCGGGGTACAATGAGCAGTTCTTC. Translating gives CASSAAMGLAGYNEQFF. This chain joins TRBV25-1 and TRBJ2-1; 13 bases are a match to TRBD2. The CDR3 has 17 amino acids. J was trimmed by 4 bases and V by 4 bases; bases with no gene match: 7. Germline V gives CDR1 MGHDK, CDR2 SYGVNS.

The chain employs TRBV9 and TRBJ2-5, with a possible D match to TRBD2 (6 bases). V was cut by 5 bases and J by 4 bases, with 36 bases left in between. The length of the CDR3 is 21 residues. The germline CDR1 and CDR2 sequences are SGDLS and YYNGEE. The CDR3 is CASSPWRLSFGGDPVSETQYF. CDR3 nucleotide sequence: TGTGCCAGCAGTCCCTGGCGGCTCTCCTTTGGCGGGGACCCGGTTTCAGAGACCCAGTACTTC.

The V gene is TRBV7-8, the J gene TRBJ2-1; D is perhaps TRBD2 (5 bases). Trimming took off 2 bases at V and 8 bases at J, with 10 bases between the two ends. The CDR3 is 13 residues long. CDR1 is SGHVS, CDR2 FQNEAQ, per germline. The CDR3 reads CASSLYGSDEQFF. In nucleotides, the CDR3 is TGTGCCAGCAGCTTATATGGGAGCGATGAGCAGTTCTTC.